The rows below give T cell receptor beta chains drawn from one sample of a study of blood T cell repertoires in COVID-19. The repertoire was sequenced with immunoSEQ multiplex PCR; TCRdb's copy has only in-frame clones and lacks some. The sample contains 250,000 to 350,000 clones, 75% to 90% of which appear only once. Sequencing was carried out using peripheral blood. The receptor set was obtained from a woman aged 45-60 years with COVID-19, enrolled during active disease. Both conserved end residues are trimmed from each CDR3. Fields, in order: V gene, J gene, CDR3 protein.

>TRBV4-3|TRBJ2-3
ASSQEGQQGTDTQY
>TRBV18|TRBJ1-2
ASSLRSENPYGYT
>TRBV18|TRBJ1-5
ASQGGRDQPQH
>TRBV4-1|TRBJ2-3
ASSQAPRASGRVLTDTQY
>TRBV19|TRBJ2-1
ASSNPSGRNNEQF
>TRBV5-1|TRBJ1-2
ASSNGQGAGYGYT
>TRBV10-2|TRBJ2-3
ASSGTSGRRSTDTQY
>TRBV4-2|TRBJ2-1
ASSQAPGASGRVNEQF
>TRBV7-2|TRBJ2-4
ASSVLAGGPVNIQY
>TRBV9|TRBJ2-1
ASSIKTGEVYNEQF
>TRBV6-1|TRBJ2-7
ASSDTGLAVSYEQY
>TRBV6-5|TRBJ1-1
ASSRGLLNTEAF
>TRBV7-6|TRBJ1-1
ASSLAAAATEAF
>TRBV28|TRBJ2-7
ASSLLFGGGGEQY
>TRBV6-5|TRBJ2-7
ASSRGTGAHEQY